This record looks at one T cell receptor (beta chain) sequence and its context. Its target is unknown. V was pared by 4 bases and J by 0 bases, with 5 bases of the junction left unmatched. The CDR3 runs to 15 residues. Germline lookup yields CDR1 SGHNT and CDR2 YYREEE (reference sequence). This specimen belongs to a study of long-term antiretroviral therapy in people with HIV. The run of the v3.0 immunoSEQ assay was at survey level. In sequencing, roughly 40,000-55,000 T-cell genomes per sample were targeted. TCRdb's table, derived via immunoSEQ multiplex PCR, lists solely in-frame clones and lacks some. The sample has about 39,000 clones, approximately 87% seen once. The study's findings and limits: Diversity remained lower than transplant donor controls, even though it increased after ART.

The rearrangement links TRBV5-4 to TRBJ2-5; 8 bases fit TRBD2. This TCR came from a woman aged 45 to 65 with HIV. Source: unsorted PBMCs, taken 1.2 years after starting antiretroviral therapy. This CDR3 is CASSLSGEYQETQYF. In DNA, the CDR3 is TGTGCCAGCAGCCTTAGCGGGGAGTACCAAGAGACCCAGTACTTC.